A single T cell receptor beta chain is shown here with its context. These data belong to a study of response to subunit inactivated influenza vaccine. One entry per CDR3 protein, called by TCRdb with MiXCR from the RT-PCR reads. The profile shows hundreds of thousands of distinct CDR3 sequences, 13% to 15% of them singletons. V gave up 3 bases and J gave up 0 bases, with 21 bases separating them. This CDR3 has 18 residues. Per the germline V gene, CDR1 is DFQATT and CDR2 is SNEGSKA (reference sequence). The V gene is TRBV20-1, the J gene TRBJ2-1, with D perhaps given as TRBD1 or TRBD2 (6 bases each). Here the sequenced sample was PBMCs from blood, taken approximately 15 days before vaccination. The sequence came from a man aged 50-59 years who received an inactivated influenza vaccine. In DNA, the CDR3 is TGCAGTGCTAGTGGGTTCGGGGGCGAGTTTTTCTCCTACAATGAGCAGTTCTTC. The encoded protein is CSASGFGGEFFSYNEQFF.